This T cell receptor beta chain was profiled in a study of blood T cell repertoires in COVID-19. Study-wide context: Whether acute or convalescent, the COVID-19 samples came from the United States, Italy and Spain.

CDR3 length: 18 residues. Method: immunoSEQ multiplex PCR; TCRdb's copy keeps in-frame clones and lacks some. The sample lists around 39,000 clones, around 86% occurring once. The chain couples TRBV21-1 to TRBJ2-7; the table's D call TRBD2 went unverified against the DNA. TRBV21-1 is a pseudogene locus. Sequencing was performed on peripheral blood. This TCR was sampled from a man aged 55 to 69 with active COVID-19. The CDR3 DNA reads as TGTGCCAGCAGTATAAAAGGGGCCCGGGGAGGGTATGAATACGAGCAGTACTTC. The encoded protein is CASSIKGARGGYEYEQYF.